This T cell receptor beta chain came from a study of graft-versus-host responses after intestinal transplantation. Across the study: Transplants given to recipients were multivisceral, liver-intestinal, or isolated intestinal. Induction using anti-thymocyte globulin, followed by tacrolimus and steroids for roughly 3 years, was given to all recipients. Study-wide findings and caveats: Detected in recipient marrow were GvH clones, some of which were first observed in ileum or blood. Early post-transplant falls in HvG clones accompanied the peak levels of circulating GvH clones.

Sequencing used immunoSEQ multiplex PCR; TCRdb keeps in-frame clones, though not all of them. Of under 100,000 clones in the sample, 80% to 95% were seen once. With respect to this clone: Its antigen is not identified.

The sample consisted of unstimulated CD8+ T cells sorted from spleen or lymph node cells, taken before transplant. The sequence was collected from a human donor who was the organ donor for an intestinal transplant.

Written as DNA, the CDR3 is TGTGCCAGCAGTGAACAGGGGCGCCCCAACTATGGCTACACCTTC. This translates into CASSEQGRPNYGYTF. This sequence joins TRBV6-1 and TRBJ1-2, with a tentative D call TRBD1 (6 bases). Germline V CDR1 and CDR2: MNHNS, SASEGT. With 2 bases removed from V and 2 bases from J, the gap between germline ends came to 12 bases. The CDR3 extends over 15 amino acids.